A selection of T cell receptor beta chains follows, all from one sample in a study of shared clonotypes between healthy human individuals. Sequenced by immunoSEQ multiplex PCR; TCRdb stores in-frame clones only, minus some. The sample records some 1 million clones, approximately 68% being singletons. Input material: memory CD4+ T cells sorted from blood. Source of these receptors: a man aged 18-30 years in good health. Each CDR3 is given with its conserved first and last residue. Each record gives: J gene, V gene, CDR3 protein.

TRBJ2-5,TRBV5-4,CASSLEASGEETQYF
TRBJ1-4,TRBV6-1,CASSTVTGFNEKLFF
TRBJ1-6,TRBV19,CASSLSPGQGYSPLHF
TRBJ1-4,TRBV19,CASRGTGNEKLFF
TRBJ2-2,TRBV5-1,CASSDLGQIGGELFF
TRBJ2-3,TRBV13,CASSSAGLTTDTQYF
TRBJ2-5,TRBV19,CASSRGGQETQYF
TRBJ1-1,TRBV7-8,CASNGANTEAFF
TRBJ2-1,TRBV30,CAWSPGTSGSAIRNEQFF
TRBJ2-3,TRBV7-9,CASSQTAGVSTDTQYF
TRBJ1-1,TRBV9,CASSVGSDTEAFF
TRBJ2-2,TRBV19,CATSPAYGELFF
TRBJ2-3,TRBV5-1,CASSLGSGGADTQYF
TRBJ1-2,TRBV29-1,CSVDSAGTGGDGYTF
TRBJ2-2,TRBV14,CASSKVGLVNTGELFF
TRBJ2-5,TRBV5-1,CASSPGPQGAETQYF
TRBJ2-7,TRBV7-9,CASSLTSGGTSYEQYF
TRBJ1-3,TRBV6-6,CASTEQGSGNTIYF
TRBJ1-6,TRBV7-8,CASSLGRENSPLHF
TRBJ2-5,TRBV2,CASRKSWQETQYF
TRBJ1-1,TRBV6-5,CASRGEGSSTEAFF
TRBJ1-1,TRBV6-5,CASSQIDRGGTEAFF
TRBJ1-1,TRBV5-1,CASSSQTGAAEAFF
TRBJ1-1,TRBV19,CASTLGRENTEAFF
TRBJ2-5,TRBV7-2,CASSRLALGETQYF
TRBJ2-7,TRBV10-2,CASRVPGTAYEQYF
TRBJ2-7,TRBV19,CASSIAPGTSGSFEQYF
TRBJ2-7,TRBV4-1,CASSQDQGRSYEQYF
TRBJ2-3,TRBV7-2,CASSFRGADTQYF
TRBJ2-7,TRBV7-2,CASTHGGRNYEQYF
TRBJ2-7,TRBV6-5,CASRDIQTGSYEQYF
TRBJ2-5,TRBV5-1,CASSTAGGETQYF
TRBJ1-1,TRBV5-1,CASSFGTGTEAFF
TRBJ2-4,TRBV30,CAFEGKNIQYF
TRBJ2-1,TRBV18,CASSPQGQGNYNEQFF
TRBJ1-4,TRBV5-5,CASSLDGGPNEKLFF
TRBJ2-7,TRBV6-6,CASSFSYEQYF
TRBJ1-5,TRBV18,CASSPNDRSNQPQHF
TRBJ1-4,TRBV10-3,CAISGQGSEKLFF
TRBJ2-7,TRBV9,CASSVEAAGAEQYF
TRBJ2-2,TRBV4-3,CASSQGPSGSVTGELFF
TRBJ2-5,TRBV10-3,CAISGGVGETQYF
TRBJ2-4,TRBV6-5,CASRGQGVNIQYF
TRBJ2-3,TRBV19,CASNGLGGDNTDTQYF
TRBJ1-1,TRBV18,CASSPQLNTEAFF
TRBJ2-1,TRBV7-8,CASSQSGAGRSEQFF
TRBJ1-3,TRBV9,CASSVQGATGNTIYF
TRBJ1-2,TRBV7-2,CASSPGADPSYGYTF
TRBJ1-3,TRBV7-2,CASSSAATSSGNTIYF